This is a list of T cell receptor beta chains from one sample in a study of T cell responses to AZD1222 COVID-19 vaccine. Only in-frame clones appear in the TCRdb table, and some are missing; sequencing was by immunoSEQ multiplex PCR. The table records about 100,000 clones, about 86% of them present only once. Sequenced here: peripheral blood, sampled on day 0 of AZD1222 vaccination. Source of these receptors: an adult in good health. Both conserved end residues are part of each CDR3. Each record gives: D gene, J gene, V gene, CDR3 protein. D genes are given only for firm matches.

>.|TRBJ1-3|TRBV18
CASSPLPGQGQNTIYF
>.|TRBJ1-1|TRBV5-1
CASSLPRNTEAFF
>.|TRBJ1-2|TRBV7-2
CASSYRAQGIGDGYTF
>.|TRBJ1-2|TRBV2
CASSEEGQLAGYTF
>.|TRBJ1-2|TRBV5-4
CASSLSASNYGYTF
>.|TRBJ1-2|TRBV6-2/TRBV6-3
CASSPREPSHLYGYTF
>.|TRBJ1-2|TRBV9
CASSVGQMDYTF
>TRBD1|TRBJ1-5|TRBV5-6
CASSRTGFNQPQHF
>TRBD1|TRBJ2-7|TRBV2
CASSEGQGRYEQYF
>.|TRBJ1-5|TRBV27
CASSLSPQGNQPQHF
>.|TRBJ1-5|TRBV12-3/TRBV12-4
CASSLTFGRAQHF
>.|TRBJ1-1|TRBV11-2
CASSRGAGYRNTEAFF
>TRBD2|TRBJ2-1|TRBV28
CASSPLAGDAYNEQFF
>.|TRBJ1-6|TRBV6-2/TRBV6-3
CASSSEKYSPLHF
>.|TRBJ1-6|TRBV7-3
CASSLGVGGTLHF
>TRBD1|TRBJ1-2|TRBV19
CASSSQQGVYGYTF
>.|TRBJ2-2|TRBV11-2
CASSVRGQTGELFF
>TRBD1|TRBJ2-1|TRBV9
CASSPTGGAEQFF
>.|TRBJ1-2|TRBV18
CASSTSQGSYGYTF
>.|TRBJ2-5|TRBV5-4
CASSLQGTQYF
>.|TRBJ1-6|TRBV10-3
CAISENSTPNSPLHF
>.|TRBJ1-2|TRBV12-3/TRBV12-4
CASSGDGNYGYTF
>.|TRBJ1-4|TRBV4-3
CASSRDGEKLFF
>.|TRBJ2-5|TRBV7-2
CASSLGTQETQYF
>.|TRBJ1-2|TRBV10-3
CAISESGGAEWGYTF
>TRBD1|TRBJ2-7|TRBV18
CASSVDRGSYEQYF
>TRBD1|TRBJ2-3|TRBV2
CASKVGQGVPDTQYF
>.|TRBJ2-7|TRBV30
CAWNQGSYEQYF
>.|TRBJ1-1|TRBV7-3
CASSLGMNTEAFF
>TRBD2|TRBJ2-3|TRBV4-3
CASSQETLTSGGSTDTQYF
>TRBD1|TRBJ1-2|TRBV5-5
CASSLETGVLGYGYTF
>TRBD1|TRBJ2-2|TRBV18
CASSRQGAPNTGELFF
>.|TRBJ2-7|TRBV7-9
CASSLISSEQYF
>TRBD1|TRBJ1-4|TRBV28
CASRRTGNEKLFF
>TRBD1|TRBJ2-7|TRBV6-5
CASRGTGQAYEQYF
>.|TRBJ2-5|TRBV21-1
CASSKDRRQERGKETQYF
>.|TRBJ2-7|TRBV6-1
CASTLDGYEQYF
>TRBD2|TRBJ2-4|TRBV18
CASSETSGGVAKNIQYF
>TRBD1|TRBJ2-5|TRBV5-6
CASSLEGQGLETQYF
>.|TRBJ1-1|TRBV2
CASNPQGYTEAFF
>.|TRBJ1-4|TRBV7-2
CASNDGTTEKLFF
>.|TRBJ1-4|TRBV7-9
CASSFPSSPNEKLFF
>TRBD2|TRBJ2-3|TRBV10-3
CASGTSGGKSTDTQYF
>TRBD2|TRBJ2-7|TRBV30
CAWSPTGVSGVPYEQYF
>TRBD1|TRBJ1-4|TRBV4-1
CASSQDSGTGGEKLFF
>TRBD2|TRBJ2-7|TRBV29-1
CSVDRAGGNEQYF
>TRBD1|TRBJ2-5|TRBV5-1
CASSRDRVGETQYF
>.|TRBJ2-3|TRBV3-1/TRBV3-2
CASSDLARTDTRYF
>.|TRBJ1-1|TRBV5-1
CASSFTRKNTEAFF
>TRBD2|TRBJ2-5|TRBV7-3
CASSSGGAGRQETQYF
>TRBD1|TRBJ2-1|TRBV6-5
CASSPDRGSYNEQFF
>.|TRBJ1-2|TRBV7-8
CASSPQLRTDSNYGYTF
>.|TRBJ1-1|TRBV18
CASSPDSHGAFF
>TRBD1|TRBJ1-2|TRBV5-6
CASIVWDRVSYGYTF